The present T cell receptor beta chain was sequenced within a study of naive and memory T cell subsets. General study points: Over 85% of naive TCR sequences appeared only once, unlike memory subsets.

This clonotype has more than one count but fewer than ten. Its antigen remains unknown. The beta constant-region primer was an equimolar mix of two oligonucleotides covering TRBC1 and TRBC2. Four rounds of PCR amplified the ligated cDNA using nested alpha and beta constant-region primers plus SP2. The cDNA 3' end received a ligated single-stranded oligonucleotide carrying the SP2 primer and a 12-nucleotide UMI. TCRdb used MiXCR to reprocess the UMI-ligation and nested PCR reads, holding one entry per CDR3 protein. The sample includes approximately 80,000 distinct CDR3 sequences, about 10% seen only once; the top ten take 1.2%. Separate alpha and beta amplification began at the second PCR step. This TCR came from a human donor in good health. Input material: naive CD8+ T cells from blood.

The CDR3 nucleotides read TGTGCCAGCAGCTTAGCGCCCCTGGCAAACCGGGAGGAGCAGTTCTTC. Translating it yields CASSLAPLANREEQFF. The V and J genes are TRBV7-2 and TRBJ2-1; maybe TRBD2 (6 bases). This CDR3 has 16 residues. Trimming took off 0 bases at V and 10 bases at J, with 19 bases between the two ends. Germline CDR1 SGHTA, CDR2 FQGNSA.